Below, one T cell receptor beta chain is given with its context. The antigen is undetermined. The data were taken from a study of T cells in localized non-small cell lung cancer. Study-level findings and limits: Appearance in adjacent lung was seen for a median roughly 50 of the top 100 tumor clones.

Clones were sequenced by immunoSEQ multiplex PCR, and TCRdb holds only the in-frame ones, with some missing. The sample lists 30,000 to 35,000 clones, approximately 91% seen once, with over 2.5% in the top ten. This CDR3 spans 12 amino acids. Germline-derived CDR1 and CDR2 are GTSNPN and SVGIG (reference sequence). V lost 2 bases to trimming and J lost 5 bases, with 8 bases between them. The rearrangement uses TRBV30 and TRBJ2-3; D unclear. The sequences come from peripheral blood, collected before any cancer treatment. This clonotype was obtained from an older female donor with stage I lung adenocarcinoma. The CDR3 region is CAWSFVRDTQYF. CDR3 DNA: TGTGCCTGGAGTTTCGTGAGAGATACGCAGTATTTT.